These 9 T cell receptor beta chains originate from one sample sequenced in a study of blood T cell repertoires in COVID-19 (dated by TCRdb to about 2020). Library construction relied on the immunoSEQ multiplex PCR assay. This is the immuneACCESS table as TCRdb keeps it, with only in-frame sequences that have V and J called. A part of the clones is gone; compared with another copy, unresolved V genes explain less than half, and the rest is unexplained. A total of fewer than 40,000 clones appear in this sample, 80% to 90% of them only once. Approximately 30% of the sample goes to the ten largest clones. The specimen was peripheral blood. Receptor source: a man older than 75 with acute or convalescent COVID-19.

The V gene is TRBV6-1, the J gene TRBJ2-2; TRBD2 might be the D (6 bases). The CDR3 sequence is 16 residues long. CDR1 is MNHNS and CDR2 is SASEGT in the germline V gene. Trimming took off 3 bases at V and 5 bases at J, with 16 bases between the two ends. The CDR3 DNA reads as TGTGCCAGCAGTGAGATAGGACTACCAAATACCGGGGAGCTGTTTTTT. Its translation is CASSEIGLPNTGELFF.

The rearrangement links TRBV7-2 to TRBJ2-1; 8 nucleotides line up with TRBD2. The V gene end was trimmed by 5 bases and the J gene end by 1 base; junction bases not matched to a gene: 10. The CDR3 covers 17 residues. The V gene's germline CDR1 is SGHTA and CDR2 FQGNSA. The CDR3 sequence: CASSRHSGEASYNEQFF. CDR3 coding DNA: TGTGCCAGCAGCCGTCATAGCGGGGAGGCATCCTACAATGAGCAGTTCTTC.

This clone was found once. The rearrangement links TRBV2 to TRBJ2-2; D might be TRBD1 (6 bases). CDR3 length: 15 residues. Trimming pared 9 bases from V and 1 base from J, leaving 15 bases between. Germline values: CDR1 SNHLY, CDR2 FYNNEI. The CDR3 DNA is TGTGCCAGTACCCACCCCAGGGGGAACACCGGGGAGCTGTTTTTT. Translation gives CASTHPRGNTGELFF.

The chain is built from TRBV5-1 and TRBJ1-1, with 7 bases that match TRBD1. In germline, CDR1 is SGHRS, CDR2 YFSETQ. CDR3 length: 15 residues. With V trimmed by 2 bases and J by 4 bases, 8 bases remained unmatched. CDR3 DNA sequence: TGCGCCAGCAGCTTAAATTACAGGGGTAGCACTGAAGCTTTCTTT. Translated: CASSLNYRGSTEAFF.

V is TRBV6-5 and J is TRBJ1-5; no clear D. CDR1 is MNHEY, CDR2 SVGAGI, per germline. The CDR3 totals 13 residues. The germline V and J ends were trimmed by 6 bases and 3 bases, with 9 bases remaining between them. The CDR3 nucleotides read TGTGCCAGCAGACAGACGTACAATCAGCCCCAGCATTTT. It yields the protein CASRQTYNQPQHF.

This clone was observed a handful of times. V and J are TRBV6-5 and TRBJ2-7; 10 bases are a match to TRBD1. Losses at the gene ends were 6 bases for V and 3 bases for J; bases not matched to a gene: 8. Germline lookup yields CDR1 MNHEY and CDR2 SVGAGI. This CDR3 spans 15 amino acids. The CDR3 nucleotides read TGTGCCAGCAGAAGGGACAGGGGAGGGAGCTACGAGCAGTACTTC. It encodes CASRRDRGGSYEQYF.

The gene calls are TRBV7-8 and TRBJ2-7; 10 bases agree with TRBD1. Germline V lookup: CDR1 SGHVS, CDR2 FQNEAQ. The CDR3 is 12 amino acids. Trimming took 8 bases from V and 2 from J; bases not matched to a gene: 0. The CDR3 sequence is CASGQGAYEQYF. For the CDR3, the DNA is TGTGCCAGCGGACAGGGGGCCTACGAGCAGTACTTC.

This sequence joins TRBV7-9 and TRBJ1-2; no clear D. This CDR3 comprises 14 residues. From germline, CDR1 is SEHNR and CDR2 FQNEAQ (reference sequence). The ends were cut back, 2 bases at V and 0 bases at J, with 7 bases in the middle. The CDR3 reads CASSLSLANYGYTF. CDR3 nucleotide sequence: TGTGCCAGCAGCTTAAGCTTAGCTAACTATGGCTACACCTTC. Full variable domain (rest looked up from reference TRBV7-9 and TRBJ1-2): DTGVSQNPRHKITKRGQNVTFRCDPISEHNRLYWYRQTLGQGPEFLTYFQNEAQLEKSRLLSDRFSAERPKGSFSTLEIQRTEQGDSAMYLCASSLSLANYGYTFGSGTRLTVV.

This clone was seen just once. V and J are TRBV7-9 and TRBJ2-1; 8 bases agree with TRBD1. The CDR3 runs to 18 residues. The germline V gene has CDR1 SEHNR and CDR2 FQNEAQ (reference sequence). The J segment lost 0 bases and the V segment lost 3 bases, leaving 10 bases of the junction unmatched. The CDR3 sequence is CASSFPGQGFVSYNEQFF. The CDR3 bases are TGTGCCAGCAGCTTCCCCGGACAGGGATTCGTCTCCTACAATGAGCAGTTCTTC. The entire variable domain, with the rest obtained from reference TRBV7-9 and TRBJ2-1, is as follows: DTGVSQNPRHKITKRGQNVTFRCDPISEHNRLYWYRQTLGQGPEFLTYFQNEAQLEKSRLLSDRFSAERPKGSFSTLEIQRTEQGDSAMYLCASSFPGQGFVSYNEQFFGPGTRLTVL.